This paragraph reports one T cell receptor (beta chain). The data were obtained in a study of a mutant IDH1 vaccine in newly diagnosed glioma. Noted time point: baseline, week 1 (first vaccination visit). As for treatment: pre-vaccination baseline after standard-of-care therapy. Each tumor in the donors was a new WHO grade 3 or 4 astrocytoma, IDH1-mutant and ATRX-lost. Only in-frame clones appear in the TCRdb table, and some are missing; sequencing was by immunoSEQ multiplex PCR. Counted here are 75,000 to 100,000 clones, roughly 90% occurring once; the ten biggest clones make up roughly 0.54%. This CDR3 spans 16 amino acids. V shed 0 bases and J shed 7 bases, with 16 bases lying between them. In germline, CDR1 is SNHLY, CDR2 FYNNEI.

This receptor was taken from a woman between 50 and 59 years old with glioma. The specimen comprised PBMCs, sampled from a glioma patient treated with radiotherapy, temozolomide or both. The rearrangement links TRBV2 to TRBJ2-1; D may be TRBD1 (6 bases). The DNA for the CDR3 is TGTGCCAGCAGTGAAGCTCGACAGGTCCCGCGGAATGAGCAGTTCTTC. This translates into CASSEARQVPRNEQFF.